This T cell receptor beta chain was profiled in a study of chemoradiotherapy in HPV16-positive cancers. V was cut by 4 bases and J by 10 bases, with 19 bases left in between. This CDR3 is 14 amino acids long. Germline lookup yields CDR1 SGHDN and CDR2 FVKESK. TCRdb keeps only in-frame clones here, not all; method: immunoSEQ multiplex PCR. The repertoire holds about 1,400 clones, with over 80% as singletons. This receptor was obtained from a human donor with HPV-associated anogenital cancer. The chain employs TRBV14 and TRBJ1-1; possible D gene TRBD1, 6 bases. Material: tumor tissue, obtained from a patient who underwent chemoradiotherapy. The CDR3 nucleotides read TGTGCCAGCAGCCGGTCAGGACAGCCCGGGGGAGCTTTCTTT. This sequence encodes CASSRSGQPGGAFF.